The entry that follows covers one T cell receptor (beta chain) sequence. The antigen is unknown. At the DNA level, this CDR3 is encoded by other sequences in the same sample as well. It was CD45RO-negative cells, positively selected for CCR7, that made up naive CD8 cells, with terminally differentiated effector memory CD45RA+ cells excluded. The data stem from a study of shared clonotypes between healthy human individuals. The study's findings and limits: Relative to memory subsets, naive subsets generally showed larger estimated richness. For sorted subsets, rarefaction showed incomplete sequencing despite large depth. Genetic and exposure-history diversity was limited by the few donors.

The protocol was immunoSEQ multiplex PCR, while the TCRdb copy is restricted to in-frame clones and leaves out a portion. This sample yields some 2 million clones, of which approximately 94% are seen a single time; under 1.5% belongs to the top ten. The sequence was obtained from a man aged 18-30 years in good health. Sequencing was performed on naive CD8+ T cells sorted from blood.

The CDR3 loop reads CASSYNQPQHF. The CDR3 region has the DNA TGTGCCAGCAGTTACAATCAGCCCCAGCATTTT. The V gene is TRBV28, the J gene TRBJ1-5; D unresolved. With 4 bases removed from V and 3 bases from J, the gap between germline ends came to 1 base. This CDR3 is built from 11 residues. Germline assignment: CDR1 MDHEN and CDR2 SYDVKM.